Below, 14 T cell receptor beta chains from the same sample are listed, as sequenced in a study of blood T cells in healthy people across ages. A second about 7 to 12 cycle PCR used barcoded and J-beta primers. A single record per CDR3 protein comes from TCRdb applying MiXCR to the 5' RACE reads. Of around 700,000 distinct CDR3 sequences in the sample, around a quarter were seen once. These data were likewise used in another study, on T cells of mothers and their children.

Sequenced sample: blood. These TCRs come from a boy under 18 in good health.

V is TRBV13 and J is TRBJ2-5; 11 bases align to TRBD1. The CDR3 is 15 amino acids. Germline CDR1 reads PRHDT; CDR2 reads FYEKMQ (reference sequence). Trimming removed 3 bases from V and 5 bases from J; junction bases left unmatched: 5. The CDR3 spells CASSFRTGGLETQYF. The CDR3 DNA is TGTGCCAGCAGCTTCCGGACAGGGGGCCTCGAGACCCAGTACTTC.

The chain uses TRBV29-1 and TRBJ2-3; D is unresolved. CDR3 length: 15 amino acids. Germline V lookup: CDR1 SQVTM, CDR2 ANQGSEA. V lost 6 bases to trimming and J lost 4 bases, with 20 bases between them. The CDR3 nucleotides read TGCAGCGTCCCCGTGGTATCTCCGGTGGCAGATACGCAGTATTTT. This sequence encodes CSVPVVSPVADTQYF.

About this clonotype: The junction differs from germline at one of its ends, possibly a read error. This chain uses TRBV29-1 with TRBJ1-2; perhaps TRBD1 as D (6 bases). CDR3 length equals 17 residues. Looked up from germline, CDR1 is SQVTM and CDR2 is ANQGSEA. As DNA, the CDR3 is TGCAGCGTTGAACCACTAAGACGGGGGGCAGGTTCGGATGGCTGCACCTTC. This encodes CSVEPLRRGAGSDGCTF. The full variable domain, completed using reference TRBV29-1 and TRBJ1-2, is SAVISQKPSRDICQRGTSLTIQCQVDSQVTMMFWYRQQPGQSLTLIATANQGSEATYESGFVIDKFPISRPNLTFSTLTVSNMSPEDSSIYLCSVEPLRRGAGSDGCTFGSGTRLTVV.

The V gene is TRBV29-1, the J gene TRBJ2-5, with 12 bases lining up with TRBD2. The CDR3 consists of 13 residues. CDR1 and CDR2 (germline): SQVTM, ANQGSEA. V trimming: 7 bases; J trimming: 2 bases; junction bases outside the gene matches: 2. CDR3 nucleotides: TGCAGCGCCGGACTAGCGGGGCAAGAGACCCAGTACTTC. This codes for CSAGLAGQETQYF.

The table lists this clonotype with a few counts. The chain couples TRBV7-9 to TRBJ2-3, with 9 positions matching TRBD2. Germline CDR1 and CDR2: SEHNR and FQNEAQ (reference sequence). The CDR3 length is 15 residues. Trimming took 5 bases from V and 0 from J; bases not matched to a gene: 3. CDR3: CASSITSGSTDTQYF. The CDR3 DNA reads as TGTGCCAGCAGCATCACTAGCGGGAGCACAGATACGCAGTATTTT.

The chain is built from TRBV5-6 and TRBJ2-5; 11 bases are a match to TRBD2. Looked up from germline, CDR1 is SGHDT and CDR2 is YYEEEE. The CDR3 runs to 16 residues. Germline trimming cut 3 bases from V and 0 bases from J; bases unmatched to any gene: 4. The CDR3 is CASSSKTSGNQETQYF. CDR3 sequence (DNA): TGTGCCAGCAGCTCGAAGACTAGCGGGAACCAAGAGACCCAGTACTTC.

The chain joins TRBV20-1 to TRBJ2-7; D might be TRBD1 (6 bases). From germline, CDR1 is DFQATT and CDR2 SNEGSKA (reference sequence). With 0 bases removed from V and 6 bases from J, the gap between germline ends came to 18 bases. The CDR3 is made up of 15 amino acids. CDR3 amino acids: CSARDFDRLAREQYF. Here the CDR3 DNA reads TGCAGTGCTAGAGATTTCGACAGGCTCGCTCGCGAGCAGTACTTC.

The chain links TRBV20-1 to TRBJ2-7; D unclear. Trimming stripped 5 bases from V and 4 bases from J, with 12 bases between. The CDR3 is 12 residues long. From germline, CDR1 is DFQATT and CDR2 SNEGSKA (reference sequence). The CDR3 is CSAGMLGYEQYF. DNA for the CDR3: TGCAGTGCTGGGATGCTAGGGTACGAGCAGTACTTC.

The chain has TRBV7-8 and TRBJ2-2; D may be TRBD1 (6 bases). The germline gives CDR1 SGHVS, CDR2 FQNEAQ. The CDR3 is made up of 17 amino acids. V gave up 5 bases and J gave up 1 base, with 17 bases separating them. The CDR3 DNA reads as TGTGCCAGCAGCCCCCCGACCAGGGGCGAGAACACCGGGGAGCTGTTTTTT. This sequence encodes CASSPPTRGENTGELFF.

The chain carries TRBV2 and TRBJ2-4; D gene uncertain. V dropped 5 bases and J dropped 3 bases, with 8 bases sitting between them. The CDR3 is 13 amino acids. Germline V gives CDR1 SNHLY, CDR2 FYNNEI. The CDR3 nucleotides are TGTGCCAGCAGTCGGTTGGGCAAAAACATTCAGTACTTC. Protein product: CASSRLGKNIQYF.

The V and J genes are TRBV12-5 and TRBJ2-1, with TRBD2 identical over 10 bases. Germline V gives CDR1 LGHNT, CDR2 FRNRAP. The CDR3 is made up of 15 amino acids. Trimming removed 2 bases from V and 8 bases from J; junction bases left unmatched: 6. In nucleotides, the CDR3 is TGTGCTAGTGGTTTGCGCCTAGCGGGAGCATATGAGCAGTTCTTC. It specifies CASGLRLAGAYEQFF.

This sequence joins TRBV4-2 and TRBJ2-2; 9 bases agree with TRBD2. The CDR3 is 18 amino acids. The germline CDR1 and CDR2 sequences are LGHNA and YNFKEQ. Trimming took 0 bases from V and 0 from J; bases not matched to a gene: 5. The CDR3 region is CASSQEGSGGPNTGELFF. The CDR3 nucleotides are TGTGCCAGCAGCCAAGAGGGTAGCGGGGGCCCGAACACCGGGGAGCTGTTTTTT.

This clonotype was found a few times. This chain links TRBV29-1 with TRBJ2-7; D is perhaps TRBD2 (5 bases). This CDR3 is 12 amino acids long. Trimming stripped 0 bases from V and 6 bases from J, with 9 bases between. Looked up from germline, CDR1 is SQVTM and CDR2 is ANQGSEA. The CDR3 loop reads CSVEEGGGEQYF. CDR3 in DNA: TGCAGCGTTGAAGAAGGCGGAGGCGAGCAGTACTTC.

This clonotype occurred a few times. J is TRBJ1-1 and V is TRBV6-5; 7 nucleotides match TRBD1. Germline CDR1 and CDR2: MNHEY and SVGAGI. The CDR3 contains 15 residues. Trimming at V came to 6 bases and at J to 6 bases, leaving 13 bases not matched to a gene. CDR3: CASSYRGEGTAEAFF. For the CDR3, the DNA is TGTGCCAGCAGCTACCGGGGTGAGGGGACAGCTGAAGCTTTCTTT.